These T cell receptor beta chains were read from a single sample in a study of cytomegalovirus exposure and HLA in healthy donors. Data came from immunoSEQ multiplex PCR; TCRdb stores just in-frame clones and leaves some out. Counted here are 100,000 to 150,000 clones, roughly 79% occurring once; the ten biggest clones make up around 1.9%. Sequenced material: PBMCs. The source is a woman in her forties or fifties in good health and CMV-seronegative. CDR3s leave out the opening cysteine and the closing phenylalanine or tryptophan. D genes are given only for firm matches.

cdr3_aa | cdr3_length | d_call | v_call
ASSLDTNTEAF | 11 | - | TRBV4-2
SVEGTIYGYT | 10 | - | TRBV29-1
ASSSGQGFRETQY | 13 | TRBD1 | TRBV7-9
AWSVQNNQPQH | 11 | - | TRBV30
ASSLPQTSEDVPGEQF | 16 | TRBD2 | TRBV7-9
ASGGGSVAGDEQF | 13 | TRBD2 | TRBV7-2
ASSLAGGRPPEEKLF | 15 | - | TRBV5-4
ASSFRGNTEAF | 11 | - | TRBV7-2
ASSLNPTGVSGNTIY | 15 | TRBD1 | TRBV5-6
ASSQGIRDGGTEAF | 14 | - | TRBV4-3
AWSVHRIGRSIAGELF | 16 | - | TRBV30
ASSLAPWATESGYT | 14 | - | TRBV5-1
ASSETGGDYEQY | 12 | TRBD1 | TRBV6-1
ASSQNWGNGYT | 11 | - | TRBV4-1
SVLDSRPVGTQY | 12 | - | TRBV29-1
ASSCLSCEAF | 10 | - | TRBV28
ASGYPRQELNQPQH | 14 | - | TRBV12-5
ASSVATSGTLETQY | 14 | TRBD2 | TRBV9
ASRGQVNTGELF | 12 | TRBD1 | TRBV6-1
ASSRSGSPGNEQF | 13 | - | TRBV7-8
ASSVGGRTGAF | 11 | - | TRBV9
ASSYGAFLGANVLT | 14 | - | TRBV6-5
AISDFRGRGTQY | 12 | - | TRBV10-3
SVDSRDRTGELF | 12 | TRBD1 | TRBV29-1
ASSRGRGRETDTQY | 14 | - | TRBV19
ASSRGRSSYEQY | 12 | - | TRBV18
ASSAPQLADLRNEQF | 15 | - | TRBV25-1
ASSSPSGRATGELF | 14 | TRBD2 | TRBV7-2
AWSVLVGVTYEQY | 13 | - | TRBV30
ASSLGQGYDEQY | 12 | TRBD1 | TRBV7-2
ATRVGASGNSGANVLT | 16 | TRBD2 | TRBV7-8
ASSSRLAIYPWY | 12 | TRBD2 | TRBV7-2
ASNPGTSGGSSYNEQF | 16 | TRBD2 | TRBV4-3
AWSVMSGNQPQN | 12 | - | TRBV30
ASSLLTSGGGEKNGYT | 16 | TRBD1 | TRBV5-1
ASSLRAAVTTDTQY | 14 | - | TRBV18
ASSLVGSAGTEAF | 13 | - | TRBV11-3
ASSLRVGANEKLF | 13 | - | TRBV2
SVEDSGSRTDTQY | 13 | TRBD2 | TRBV29-1
SVKGADEQF | 9 | TRBD1 | TRBV29-1
ASKGTGEQPQH | 11 | TRBD1 | TRBV19
ASSYLGVGYNEQF | 13 | - | TRBV6-6
VEKGLAGGPSYNEQF | 15 | TRBD2 | TRBV19
ASSSLGFEAF | 10 | - | TRBV27
ASRKQQGGNTEAF | 13 | - | TRBV28
ASSTPGTRGVEAQY | 14 | TRBD2 | TRBV10-2
ASSQLDMGWVGLDGYT | 16 | - | TRBV4-1
ASSSGLAEGTDTQY | 14 | TRBD2 | TRBV5-1
ASSSGTGKQETQY | 13 | TRBD1 | TRBV5-8
AVWGASGHNEQF | 12 | TRBD2 | TRBV10-3
ASSAAGGNTGELF | 13 | - | TRBV6-4
ASSPEAGLTEAF | 12 | - | TRBV18